This T cell receptor beta chain came from a study of beta chain features in type 1 diabetes. In total, each donor contributed a single heparinised blood draw that averaged about 110 mL. Sorting based on CD45RO/CCR7/CD25/CD127/CD95/CD27 separated CD4+ naive, central memory, regulatory and stem cell-like memory cells. Isolated RNA was reverse transcribed in full, so expressed TCRB transcripts were sequenced. Sequencing used immunoSEQ multiplex PCR; TCRdb keeps in-frame clones, though not all of them. The data contain roughly 450,000 clones, over 10% of them seen just once; the ten biggest clones take up 0.045% to 0.06%. Points from the study as a whole: Shorter templates may be favored by PCR, equally so in patients and controls. Naive, central memory and Treg TCRB repertoires seemed to resemble each other more closely in patients than they did in healthy donors.

The CDR3 covers 17 residues. The germline V gene has CDR1 LGHNA and CDR2 YSLEER. V was shortened by 1 base and J by 0 bases, with 10 bases between the two germline ends. On this clone: Its antigen remains unknown.

Sample: naive CD4+ T cells from blood. This clonotype was sampled from a woman aged 18-29 years in good health. The J gene is TRBJ2-6, the V gene TRBV4-3; D gene ambiguous. The CDR3: CASSQVRQNSGANVLTF. CDR3 DNA sequence: TGCGCCAGCAGCCAAGTGCGGCAGAACTCTGGGGCCAACGTCCTGACTTTC.